This is a list of T cell receptor beta chains from one sample in a study of cytomegalovirus exposure and HLA in healthy donors. Here immunoSEQ multiplex PCR was the method, and the copy in TCRdb shows in-frame clones only, minus some. The sample gives some 140,000 clones, 75% to 90% of which show up once; 20% to 25% is in the top ten. The sequenced sample consisted of PBMCs. These receptors originate from a man aged 18 to 35 in good health and CMV-seropositive. The CDR3 runs from the conserved cysteine through the conserved F or W. A D gene is named only where the DNA matches it firmly. For some rows the clone size is stated as once, few or many, or as a class when expanded; others skip it.

V gene: TRBV13
clone size: once
D gene: .
J gene: TRBJ1-1
CDR3 protein: CASSLAQGEAFF
CDR3 DNA: TGTGCCAGCAGCTTAGCCCAGGGCGAAGCTTTCTTT

V gene: TRBV19
clone size: .
D gene: .
J gene: TRBJ1-3
CDR3 protein: CASSILGTVGNTIYF
CDR3 DNA: TGTGCCAGTAGTATACTAGGGACTGTTGGAAACACCATATATTTT

V gene: TRBV6-5
clone size: .
D gene: .
J gene: TRBJ1-5
CDR3 protein: CASSRTYSNQPQHF
CDR3 DNA: TGTGCCAGCAGCCGGACATATAGCAATCAGCCCCAGCATTTT

V gene: TRBV6-5
clone size: .
D gene: TRBD1
J gene: TRBJ2-7
CDR3 protein: CASSPGQGSEQYF
CDR3 DNA: TGTGCCAGCAGTCCGGGACAGGGATCTGAGCAGTACTTC

V gene: TRBV9
clone size: .
D gene: TRBD2
J gene: TRBJ2-7
CDR3 protein: CASSSSGAGGREQYF
CDR3 DNA: TGTGCCAGCAGCTCCAGCGGCGCGGGGGGGCGCGAGCAGTACTTC

V gene: TRBV29-1
clone size: .
D gene: TRBD2
J gene: TRBJ2-1
CDR3 protein: CSVTTSAYSYNEQFF
CDR3 DNA: TGCAGCGTTACTACTAGCGCTTACTCCTACAATGAGCAGTTCTTC

V gene: TRBV11-2
clone size: .
D gene: .
J gene: TRBJ1-1
CDR3 protein: CASSLVVGGTEAFF
CDR3 DNA: TGTGCCAGCAGCTTAGTGGTCGGGGGCACTGAAGCTTTCTTT

V gene: TRBV7-3
clone size: .
D gene: .
J gene: TRBJ2-1
CDR3 protein: CASSLGGGSGNEQFF
CDR3 DNA: TGTGCCAGCAGCTTAGGGGGTGGTAGCGGTAATGAGCAGTTCTTC

V gene: TRBV7-3
clone size: once
D gene: TRBD2
J gene: TRBJ2-2
CDR3 protein: CASSRLTGTSGRRAAGELFF
CDR3 DNA: TGTGCCAGCAGCCGTTTAACCGGGACTAGCGGGAGGAGAGCGGCCGGGGAGCTGTTTTTT

V gene: TRBV5-1
clone size: few
D gene: .
J gene: TRBJ1-1
CDR3 protein: CASSPQGGATEAFF
CDR3 DNA: TGCGCCAGCAGCCCACAGGGTGGGGCCACTGAAGCTTTCTTT

V gene: TRBV19
clone size: .
D gene: .
J gene: TRBJ1-4
CDR3 protein: CASSISGGYEKLFF
CDR3 DNA: TGTGCCAGTAGTATTTCTGGAGGGTATGAAAAACTGTTTTTT

V gene: TRBV27
clone size: .
D gene: .
J gene: TRBJ2-2
CDR3 protein: CASSLRGSLRELFF
CDR3 DNA: TGTGCCAGCAGTTTACGAGGGAGCCTAAGGGAGCTGTTTTTT

V gene: TRBV25-1
clone size: .
D gene: TRBD1
J gene: TRBJ2-2
CDR3 protein: CASSEWTTGENTGELFF
CDR3 DNA: TGTGCCAGCAGTGAATGGACGACAGGGGAGAACACCGGGGAGCTGTTTTTT

V gene: TRBV2
clone size: .
D gene: .
J gene: TRBJ2-1
CDR3 protein: CASSPTVPEQFF
CDR3 DNA: TGTGCCAGCAGTCCGACAGTCCCTGAGCAGTTCTTC

V gene: TRBV30
clone size: .
D gene: .
J gene: TRBJ1-3
CDR3 protein: CAWSPGVRNTIYF
CDR3 DNA: TGTGCCTGGAGTCCGGGGGTCAGGAACACCATATATTTT

V gene: TRBV9
clone size: .
D gene: TRBD2
J gene: TRBJ2-7
CDR3 protein: CASSVAIAGGMHEQYF
CDR3 DNA: TGTGCCAGCAGCGTAGCTATAGCGGGGGGGATGCACGAGCAGTACTTC

V gene: TRBV29-1
clone size: .
D gene: .
J gene: TRBJ1-4
CDR3 protein: CSVGTPTNEKLFF
CDR3 DNA: TGCAGCGTTGGAACTCCAACTAATGAAAAACTGTTTTTT

V gene: TRBV30
clone size: .
D gene: .
J gene: TRBJ2-3
CDR3 protein: CAWSVSSVTDTQYF
CDR3 DNA: TGTGCCTGGAGTGTATCCAGCGTGACAGATACGCAGTATTTT

V gene: TRBV18
clone size: once
D gene: TRBD2
J gene: TRBJ2-2
CDR3 protein: CASSPGLVGLAGESNTGELFF
CDR3 DNA: TGTGCCAGCTCACCGGGACTAGTGGGGCTAGCGGGAGAATCGAACACCGGGGAGCTGTTTTTT

V gene: TRBV7-2
clone size: .
D gene: .
J gene: TRBJ1-6
CDR3 protein: CASNPTGHSPLHF
CDR3 DNA: TGTGCCAGCAACCCGACAGGTCATTCACCCCTCCACTTT

V gene: TRBV10-3
clone size: .
D gene: .
J gene: TRBJ1-2
CDR3 protein: CAISELAGQIYGYTF
CDR3 DNA: TGTGCCATCAGTGAGCTCGCCGGACAGATCTATGGCTACACCTTC

V gene: TRBV5-4
clone size: .
D gene: .
J gene: TRBJ2-7
CDR3 protein: CASSLEGSASSYEQYF
CDR3 DNA: TGTGCCAGCAGCTTGGAGGGTAGCGCGAGCTCCTACGAGCAGTACTTC

V gene: TRBV6-1
clone size: .
D gene: TRBD2
J gene: TRBJ2-1
CDR3 protein: CASSERTSGLNEQFF
CDR3 DNA: TGTGCCAGCAGTGAACGGACTAGCGGGCTGAATGAGCAGTTCTTC

V gene: TRBV7-2
clone size: .
D gene: TRBD1
J gene: TRBJ2-7
CDR3 protein: CASSQHRGTNYEQYF
CDR3 DNA: TGTGCCAGCAGCCAACACAGGGGTACGAACTACGAGCAGTACTTC

V gene: TRBV6-5
clone size: .
D gene: .
J gene: TRBJ1-1
CDR3 protein: CASNSPRGEAFF
CDR3 DNA: TGTGCCAGCAATTCGCCTCGGGGAGAAGCTTTCTTT